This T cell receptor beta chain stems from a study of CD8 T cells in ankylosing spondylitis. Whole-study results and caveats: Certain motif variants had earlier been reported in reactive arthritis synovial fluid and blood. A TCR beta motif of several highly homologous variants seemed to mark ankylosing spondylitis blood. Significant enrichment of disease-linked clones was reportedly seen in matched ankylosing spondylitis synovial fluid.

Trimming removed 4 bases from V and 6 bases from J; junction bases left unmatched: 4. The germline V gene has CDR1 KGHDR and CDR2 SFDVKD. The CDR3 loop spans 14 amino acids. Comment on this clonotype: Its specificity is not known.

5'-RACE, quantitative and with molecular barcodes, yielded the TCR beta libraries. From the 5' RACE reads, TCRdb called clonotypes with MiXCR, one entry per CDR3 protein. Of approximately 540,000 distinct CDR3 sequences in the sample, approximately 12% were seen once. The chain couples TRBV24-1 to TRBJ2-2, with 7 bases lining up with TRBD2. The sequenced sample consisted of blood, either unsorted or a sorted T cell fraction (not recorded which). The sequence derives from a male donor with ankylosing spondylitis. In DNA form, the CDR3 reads TGTGCCACCAGTGAGGGACTAACGGCCGGGGAGCTGTTTTTT. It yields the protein CATSEGLTAGELFF.